These 9 T cell receptor beta chains came from one sample sequenced in a study of cytomegalovirus exposure and HLA in healthy donors. The PCR contained 60 Vbeta and 13 Jbeta primers. Produced via immunoSEQ multiplex PCR; TCRdb's table is partial and in-frame only. The profile shows some 76,000 clones, about three quarters of them singletons. The source material was PBMCs. The receptors stem from a male donor in good health and CMV-seropositive.

The CDR3 nucleotides read TGTGCCAGTAGTATATCCATATGGGGGGGGGTAGGTCAGCCCCAGCATTTT. Encoded protein: CASSISIWGGVGQPQHF. The chain has TRBV19 and TRBJ1-5, with a weak D call TRBD1 (5 bases). With 2 bases removed from V and 6 bases from J, the gap between germline ends came to 20 bases. Germline loops: CDR1 LNHDA, CDR2 SQIVND (reference sequence). This CDR3 contains 17 residues. Together with reference TRBV19 and TRBJ1-5, the CDR3 gives the full variable domain: DGGITQSPKYLFRKEGQNVTLSCEQNLNHDAMYWYRQDPGQGLRLIYYSQIVNDFQKGDIAEGYSVSREKKESFPLTVTSAQKNPTAFYLCASSISIWGGVGQPQHFGDGTRLSIL.

There are a few counts of this clone. The V gene is TRBV19, the J gene TRBJ1-4; D is unresolved. The germline gives CDR1 LNHDA, CDR2 SQIVND (reference sequence). The CDR3 is 16 amino acids. Trimming stripped 3 bases from V and 6 bases from J, with 17 bases between. CDR3 region: CASSIVPGREDEKLFF. The CDR3 region has the DNA TGTGCCAGTAGTATTGTCCCAGGACGGGAAGATGAAAAACTGTTTTTT.

This chain connects TRBV5-4 to TRBJ2-2; tentatively, D is TRBD2 (7 bases). The V gene lost 2 bases and the J gene lost 7 bases, with 15 bases spanning the gap. CDR1 SGHNT and CDR2 YYREEE come from the germline V gene (reference sequence). This CDR3 spans 15 amino acids. CDR3 region: CASSLEGGLVGELFF. CDR3 DNA: TGTGCCAGCAGCTTAGAGGGGGGGCTCGTCGGGGAGCTGTTTTTT. The whole variable domain, remainder taken from reference TRBV5-4 and TRBJ2-2, is ETGVTQSPTHLIKTRGQQVTLRCSSQSGHNTVSWYQQALGQGPQFIFQYYREEENGRGNFPPRFSGLQFPNYSSELNVNALELDDSALYLCASSLEGGLVGELFFGEGSRLTVL.

The J gene is TRBJ1-5, the V gene TRBV2; no definite D call. Germline assignment: CDR1 SNHLY and CDR2 FYNNEI. Trimming took off 6 bases at V and 6 bases at J, with 9 bases between the two ends. The CDR3 spans 12 residues. The CDR3 region is CASRTGFQPQHF. The CDR3 coding sequence is TGTGCCAGCAGGACCGGGTTTCAGCCCCAGCATTTT.

This rearrangement joins TRBV29-1 to TRBJ2-1; 10 bases line up with TRBD1. The CDR3 is 14 residues long. Trimming took 6 bases from V and 5 from J; bases not matched to a gene: 7. Per germline, CDR1 SQVTM and CDR2 ANQGSEA. CDR3 coding DNA: TGCAGCGTAGCAAGGGACAGGGGAGACAATGAGCAGTTCTTC. This gives the protein CSVARDRGDNEQFF.

V usage is TRBV5-1 and J usage is TRBJ2-2, with 11 nucleotides matching TRBD2. V trimming: 6 bases; J trimming: 3 bases; junction bases outside the gene matches: 22. Germline CDR1 and CDR2: SGHRS and YFSETQ. The CDR3 extends over 21 amino acids. The CDR3 here is CASTPYRGLTASGRYTGELFF. The CDR3 bases are TGCGCCAGCACCCCATACAGGGGGCTAACGGCTAGCGGGAGGTACACCGGGGAGCTGTTTTTT.

This clone was picked up a small number of times. V is TRBV10-2 and J is TRBJ1-4; no clear D. Between the trimmed V and J ends, which lost 4 bases and 7 bases, there was a span of 10 bases. CDR1 is WSHSY and CDR2 is SAAADI in the germline V gene. The CDR3 is 13 residues long. CDR3: CASSGEGGEKLFF. The CDR3 nucleotides are TGCGCCAGCAGTGGCGAGGGTGGTGAAAAACTGTTTTTT.

This clone occurred once. V is TRBV5-4 and J is TRBJ1-5; 11 nucleotides align to TRBD1. Trimming took 9 bases from V and 5 from J; bases not matched to a gene: 7. The CDR3 has 14 residues. Germline lookup yields CDR1 SGHNT and CDR2 YYREEE (reference sequence). The CDR3 bases are TGTGCCACCCACGGACAGGGGGCTGATCAGCCCCAGCATTTT. It is translated as CATHGQGADQPQHF.

The genes are TRBV28 and TRBJ1-5; TRBD1 matches 11 bases. The junction had 12 bases not matched to a gene; V was cut back by 4 bases and J by 13 bases. There are 15 residues in the CDR3. Germline assignment: CDR1 MDHEN and CDR2 SYDVKM. The CDR3, as DNA: TGTGCCAGCAGTTCGTTTGGGACAGGGGGGAGTACGCAGCATTTT. Protein product: CASSSFGTGGSTQHF.